The clone carrying this T cell receptor (beta chain) was counted ten times or more. Its antigen remains unidentified. This entry is derived from a study of T cells in Graves' hyperthyroidism and ophthalmopathy. Findings and caveats of the study: The model made its ophthalmopathy prediction, and onset followed a median around 6.9 months later. In blood, most of the thyroid clonotypes expanded above 0.001 were also present.

CDR1 SNHLY and CDR2 FYNNEI come from the germline V gene. Losses at the gene ends were 2 bases for V and 4 bases for J; bases not matched to a gene: 7. This CDR3 contains 16 residues. RNA transcripts served as the template for amplifying TCR beta CDR3 regions. The primer set for the first-round RT-PCR of the TCR CDR3 was HTBI. TCRdb passed the multiplex PCR reads through MiXCR, listing each CDR3 protein once. This sample carries about 460,000 distinct CDR3 sequences, 22% of them seen once, and the ten largest clones take around 47%. A NOSPECS grade of at least 4, a Clinical Activity Score of at least 3 and duration under 3 months were recorded in ophthalmopathy patients. In making diagnoses, clinical symptoms, serum thyroxine and TRAb, thyroid ultrasound and orbital computed tomography were all used.

This receptor was taken from a woman in her sixties or seventies with Graves' ophthalmopathy. The gene calls are TRBV2 and TRBJ1-5; 8 bases fit TRBD1. Material for sequencing was blood. CDR3 in DNA: TGTGCCAGCAGTGAATGGCAGGGGGCGACGAATCAGCCCCAGCATTTT. Residues: CASSEWQGATNQPQHF.